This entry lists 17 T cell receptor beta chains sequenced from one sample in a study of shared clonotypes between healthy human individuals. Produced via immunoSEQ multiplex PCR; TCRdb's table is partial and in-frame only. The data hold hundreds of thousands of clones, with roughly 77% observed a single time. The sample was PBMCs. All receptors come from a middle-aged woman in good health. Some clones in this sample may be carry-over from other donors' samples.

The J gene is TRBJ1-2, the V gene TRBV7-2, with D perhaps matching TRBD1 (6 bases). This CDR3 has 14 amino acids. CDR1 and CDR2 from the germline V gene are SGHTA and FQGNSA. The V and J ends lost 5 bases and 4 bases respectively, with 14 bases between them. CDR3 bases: TGTGCCAGCAGCCCAGCACAGGGCACCTATGGCTACACCTTC. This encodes CASSPAQGTYGYTF.

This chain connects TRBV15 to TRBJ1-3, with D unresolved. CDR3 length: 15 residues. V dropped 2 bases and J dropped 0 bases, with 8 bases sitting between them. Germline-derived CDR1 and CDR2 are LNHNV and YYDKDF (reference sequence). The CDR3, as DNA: TGTGCCACCAGCAGAAAGACGACCTCTGGAAACACCATATATTTT. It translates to CATSRKTTSGNTIYF.

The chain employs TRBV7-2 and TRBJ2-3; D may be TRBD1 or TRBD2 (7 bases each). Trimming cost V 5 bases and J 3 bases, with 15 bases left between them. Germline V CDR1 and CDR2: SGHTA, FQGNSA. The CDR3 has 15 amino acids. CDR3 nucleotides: TGTGCCAGCAGCCCCACAGGGGAGGGGACAGATACGCAGTATTTT. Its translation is CASSPTGEGTDTQYF.

The CDR3 spells CASSPQTSGTYEQYF. In nucleotides, the CDR3 is TGTGCCAGCAGCCCCCAGACTAGCGGCACCTACGAGCAGTACTTC. The chain couples TRBV7-8 to TRBJ2-7, with 9 bases lining up with TRBD2. J lost 2 bases, V lost 5 bases, and 7 bases had no gene match. Germline V gene sequence: CDR1 SGHVS, CDR2 FQNEAQ. CDR3 length: 15 residues.

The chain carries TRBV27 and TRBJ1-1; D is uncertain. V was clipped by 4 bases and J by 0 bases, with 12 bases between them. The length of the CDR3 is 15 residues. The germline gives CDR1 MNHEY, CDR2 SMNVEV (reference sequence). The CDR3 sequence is CASSSSRIMNTEAFF. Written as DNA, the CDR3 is TGTGCCAGCAGTTCAAGCAGGATAATGAACACTGAAGCTTTCTTT.

The CDR3 here is CASSKWTSGASSYEQYF. CDR3 nucleotides: TGTGCCAGTAGTAAGTGGACTAGCGGGGCGAGCTCCTACGAGCAGTACTTC. The chain combines TRBV19 with TRBJ2-7; 12 bases agree with TRBD2. Germline V gene data show CDR1 as LNHDA and CDR2 as SQIVND (reference sequence). CDR3 length: 17 amino acids. The junction had 7 bases not matched to a gene; V was cut back by 4 bases and J by 0 bases.

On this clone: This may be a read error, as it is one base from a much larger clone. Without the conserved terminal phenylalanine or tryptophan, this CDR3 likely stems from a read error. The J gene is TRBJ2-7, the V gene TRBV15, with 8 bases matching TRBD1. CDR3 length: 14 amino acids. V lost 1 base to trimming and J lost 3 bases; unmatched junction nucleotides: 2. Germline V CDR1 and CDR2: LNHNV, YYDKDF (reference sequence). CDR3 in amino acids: CATSRVGQGYEQYL. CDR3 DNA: TGTGCCACCAGCAGAGTCGGACAGGGCTACGAGCAGTACCTC.

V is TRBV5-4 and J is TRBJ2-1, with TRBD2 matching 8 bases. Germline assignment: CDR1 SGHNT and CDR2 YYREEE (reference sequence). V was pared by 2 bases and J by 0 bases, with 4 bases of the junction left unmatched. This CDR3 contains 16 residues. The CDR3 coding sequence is TGTGCCAGCAGCTTACCCGGGACTAGCTCCTACAATGAGCAGTTCTTC. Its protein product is CASSLPGTSSYNEQFF.

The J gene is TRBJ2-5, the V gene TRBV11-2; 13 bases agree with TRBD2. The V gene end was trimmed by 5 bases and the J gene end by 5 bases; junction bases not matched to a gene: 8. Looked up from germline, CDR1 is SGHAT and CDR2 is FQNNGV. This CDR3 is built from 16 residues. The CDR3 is CASSHRTSGSQETQYF. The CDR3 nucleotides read TGTGCCAGCAGCCATCGGACTAGCGGGAGTCAGGAGACCCAGTACTTC.

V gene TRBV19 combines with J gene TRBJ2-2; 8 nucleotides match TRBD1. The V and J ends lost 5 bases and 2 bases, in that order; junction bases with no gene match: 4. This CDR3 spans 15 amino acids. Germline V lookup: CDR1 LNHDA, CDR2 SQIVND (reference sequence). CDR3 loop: CASSPGQGNTGELFF. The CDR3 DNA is TGTGCCAGTAGTCCCGGACAGGGAAACACCGGGGAGCTGTTTTTT. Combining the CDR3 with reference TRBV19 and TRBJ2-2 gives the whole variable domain DGGITQSPKYLFRKEGQNVTLSCEQNLNHDAMYWYRQDPGQGLRLIYYSQIVNDFQKGDIAEGYSVSREKKESFPLTVTSAQKNPTAFYLCASSPGQGNTGELFFGEGSRLTVL.

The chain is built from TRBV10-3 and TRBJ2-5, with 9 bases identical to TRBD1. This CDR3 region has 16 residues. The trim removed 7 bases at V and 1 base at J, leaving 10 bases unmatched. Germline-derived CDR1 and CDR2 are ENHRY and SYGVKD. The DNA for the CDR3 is TGTGCCATCAAAGGCCCCGGGACAGGGAGCCAAGAGACCCAGTACTTC. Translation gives CAIKGPGTGSQETQYF.

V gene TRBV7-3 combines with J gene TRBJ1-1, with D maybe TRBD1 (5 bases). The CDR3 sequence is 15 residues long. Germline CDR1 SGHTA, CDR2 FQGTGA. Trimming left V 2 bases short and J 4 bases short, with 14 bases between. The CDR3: CASSLFRRQSTEAFF. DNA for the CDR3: TGTGCCAGCAGCTTATTTCGAAGACAGAGCACTGAAGCTTTCTTT. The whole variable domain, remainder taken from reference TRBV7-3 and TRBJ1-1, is GAGVSQTPSNKVTEKGKYVELRCDPISGHTALYWYRQSLGQGPEFLIYFQGTGAADDSGLPNDRFFAVRPEGSVSTLKIQRTERGDSAVYLCASSLFRRQSTEAFFGQGTRLTVV.

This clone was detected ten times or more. CDR3: CASSPEGDRLDEKLFF. CDR3 coding DNA: TGTGCCAGCAGCCCCGAGGGGGACAGGTTGGATGAAAAACTGTTTTTT. The gene calls are TRBV4-2 and TRBJ1-4; 8 bases are shared with TRBD1. Trimming at V came to 4 bases and at J to 6 bases, leaving 10 bases not matched to a gene. CDR1 and CDR2 (germline): LGHNA, YNFKEQ. This CDR3 is built from 16 residues.

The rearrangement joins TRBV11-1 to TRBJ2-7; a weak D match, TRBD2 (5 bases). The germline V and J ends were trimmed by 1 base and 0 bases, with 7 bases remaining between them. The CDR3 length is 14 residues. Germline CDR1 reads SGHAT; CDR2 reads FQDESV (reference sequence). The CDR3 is CASSLGTSSYEQYF. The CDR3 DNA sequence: TGTGCCAGCAGCTTAGGTACTAGCTCCTACGAGCAGTACTTC.

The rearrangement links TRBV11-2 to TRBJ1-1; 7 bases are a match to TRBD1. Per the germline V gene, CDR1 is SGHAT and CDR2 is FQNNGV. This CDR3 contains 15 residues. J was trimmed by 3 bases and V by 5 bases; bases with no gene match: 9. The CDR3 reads CASSTNPGGHTEAFF. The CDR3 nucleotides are TGTGCCAGCAGCACAAACCCAGGGGGTCACACTGAAGCTTTCTTT. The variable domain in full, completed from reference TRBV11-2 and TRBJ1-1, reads EAGVAQSPRYKIIEKRQSVAFWCNPISGHATLYWYQQILGQGPKLLIQFQNNGVVDDSQLPKDRFSAERLKGVDSTLKIQPAKLEDSAVYLCASSTNPGGHTEAFFGQGTRLTVV.

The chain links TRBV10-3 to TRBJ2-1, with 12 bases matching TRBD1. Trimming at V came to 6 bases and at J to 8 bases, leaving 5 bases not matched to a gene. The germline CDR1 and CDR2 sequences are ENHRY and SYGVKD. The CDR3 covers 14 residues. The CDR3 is CAISGTGGLDEQFF. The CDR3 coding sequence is TGTGCCATCAGCGGGACAGGGGGCTTAGATGAGCAGTTCTTC.

The CDR3 DNA reads TGTGCCTGGAGTCCTGGGACCACCAATGAGCAGTTCTTC. It specifies CAWSPGTTNEQFF. This chain connects TRBV30 to TRBJ2-1; D possibly uses TRBD1 or TRBD2 (5 bases each). From germline, CDR1 is GTSNPN and CDR2 SVGIG (reference sequence). Trimming shortened V by 2 bases and J by 6 bases, and 11 bases separated the two germline ends. CDR3 length equals 13 residues.